A selection of T cell receptor beta chains follows, all from one sample in a study of early T cells in non-severe SARS-CoV-2 infection. In TCRdb, the 5' RACE reads were re-called with MiXCR into one record per CDR3 protein. Of about 64,000 distinct CDR3 sequences in the sample, roughly a fifth were seen once. The sample in question was whole blood, obtained at baseline. The receptor source for this set is an adult who was a healthcare worker with PCR-confirmed SARS-CoV-2 infection or an uninfected control (not recorded which). Both conserved end residues are part of each CDR3. A D gene is named only where the DNA matches it firmly. The size of a clone is reported for some rows only, either as once, few or many, or as a class for expanded clones.

d_gene: TRBD1; v_gene: TRBV30; j_gene: TRBJ1-2; abundance: .; CDR3aa: CASGTGGNLGGYTF; CDR3nt: TGTGCCTCAGGGACAGGGGGGAATCTCGGTGGCTACACCTTC
d_gene: .; v_gene: TRBV20-1; j_gene: TRBJ2-3; abundance: .; CDR3aa: CSASPSWGQAQSTDTQYF; CDR3nt: TGCAGTGCTAGCCCCTCCTGGGGGCAAGCTCAAAGCACAGATACGCAGTATTTT
d_gene: .; v_gene: TRBV29-1; j_gene: TRBJ2-7; abundance: .; CDR3aa: CSVEVYGEQYF; CDR3nt: TGCAGCGTGGAGGTTTATGGCGAGCAGTACTTC
d_gene: .; v_gene: TRBV19; j_gene: TRBJ1-2; abundance: few; CDR3aa: CASSIGTRSYGYTF; CDR3nt: TGTGCCAGTAGTATAGGAACAAGATCCTATGGCTACACCTTC
d_gene: .; v_gene: TRBV5-1; j_gene: TRBJ1-1; abundance: few; CDR3aa: CASSRGDTEAFF; CDR3nt: TGCGCCAGCAGCAGGGGGGACACTGAAGCTTTCTTT
d_gene: TRBD1; v_gene: TRBV29-1; j_gene: TRBJ2-7; abundance: many; CDR3aa: CSVEGTGAYEQYF; CDR3nt: TGCAGCGTCGAAGGGACAGGGGCCTACGAGCAGTACTTC
d_gene: .; v_gene: TRBV10-1; j_gene: TRBJ2-7; abundance: .; CDR3aa: CASSESAAYEQYF; CDR3nt: TGCGCCAGCAGTGAGTCCGCAGCCTACGAGCAGTACTTC
d_gene: TRBD1; v_gene: TRBV9; j_gene: TRBJ2-2; abundance: few; CDR3aa: CASSLQGGFATGELFF; CDR3nt: TGTGCCAGCAGCCTTCAAGGGGGCTTCGCCACCGGGGAGCTGTTTTTT
d_gene: .; v_gene: TRBV5-1; j_gene: TRBJ2-7; abundance: few; CDR3aa: CASSLAPGPGDEQYF; CDR3nt: TGCGCCAGCAGCTTGGCGCCCGGGCCCGGCGACGAGCAGTACTTC
d_gene: .; v_gene: TRBV12-3/TRBV12-4; j_gene: TRBJ1-5; abundance: .; CDR3aa: CASTSPGGPQHF; CDR3nt: TGTGCCAGCACCTCCCCCGGGGGGCCCCAGCATTTT
d_gene: TRBD2; v_gene: TRBV20-1; j_gene: TRBJ2-3; abundance: few; CDR3aa: CSARGGTSTDTQYF; CDR3nt: TGCAGTGCACGCGGGGGGACATCCACAGATACGCAGTATTTT
d_gene: .; v_gene: TRBV11-2; j_gene: TRBJ2-2; abundance: .; CDR3aa: CASSTWTVRGELFF; CDR3nt: TGTGCCAGCAGCACTTGGACAGTACGCGGGGAGCTGTTTTTT
d_gene: TRBD1; v_gene: TRBV5-1; j_gene: TRBJ1-1; abundance: .; CDR3aa: CASSGSQTGEGEAFF; CDR3nt: TGCGCCAGCAGCGGGTCCCAAACAGGGGAAGGTGAAGCTTTCTTT
d_gene: .; v_gene: TRBV9; j_gene: TRBJ2-5; abundance: .; CDR3aa: CASSVTGSYQETQYF; CDR3nt: TGTGCCAGCAGCGTAACGGGCAGCTACCAAGAGACCCAGTACTTC
d_gene: .; v_gene: TRBV2; j_gene: TRBJ1-1; abundance: .; CDR3aa: CASSEQYTEAFF; CDR3nt: TGTGCCAGCAGTGAACAGTACACTGAAGCTTTCTTT
d_gene: .; v_gene: TRBV29-1; j_gene: TRBJ1-1; abundance: few; CDR3aa: CSVASSATEAFF; CDR3nt: TGCAGCGTTGCGAGCTCTGCCACTGAAGCTTTCTTT
d_gene: TRBD2; v_gene: TRBV15; j_gene: TRBJ2-3; abundance: .; CDR3aa: CATSREGRGGPFSTDTQYF; CDR3nt: TGTGCCACCAGCAGAGAGGGACGGGGGGGCCCCTTTAGCACAGATACGCAGTATTTT
d_gene: .; v_gene: TRBV5-1; j_gene: TRBJ1-1; abundance: few; CDR3aa: CASSLASGGTEAFF; CDR3nt: TGCGCCAGCAGCTTGGCTTCTGGGGGGACTGAAGCTTTCTTT
d_gene: TRBD2; v_gene: TRBV9; j_gene: TRBJ2-3; abundance: few; CDR3aa: CASSVLSGGGTNTQYF; CDR3nt: TGTGCCAGCAGCGTCCTTAGCGGGGGGGGCACGAATACGCAGTATTTT
d_gene: .; v_gene: TRBV28; j_gene: TRBJ2-5; abundance: .; CDR3aa: CASTLGDVPETQYF; CDR3nt: TGTGCCAGCACCCTGGGTGATGTTCCAGAGACCCAGTACTTC
d_gene: .; v_gene: TRBV21-1; j_gene: TRBJ1-1; abundance: .; CDR3aa: CASSPRRRSAFF; CDR3nt: TGTGCCAGCAGCCCGCGACGGAGAAGCGCTTTCTTT
d_gene: TRBD1; v_gene: TRBV5-1; j_gene: TRBJ2-5; abundance: .; CDR3aa: CASSSPTGGQETQYF; CDR3nt: TGCGCCAGCAGCTCACCTACAGGGGGCCAAGAGACCCAGTACTTC
d_gene: .; v_gene: TRBV13; j_gene: TRBJ1-5; abundance: few; CDR3aa: CASSLGSHQPQHF; CDR3nt: TGTGCCAGCAGCTTAGGGTCCCATCAGCCCCAGCATTTT
d_gene: .; v_gene: TRBV19; j_gene: TRBJ1-3; abundance: many; CDR3aa: CASSTQSSGNTIYF; CDR3nt: TGTGCCAGTAGTACACAGAGCTCTGGAAACACCATATATTTT
d_gene: .; v_gene: TRBV7-9; j_gene: TRBJ1-1; abundance: few; CDR3aa: CASSLRGGPTEAFF; CDR3nt: TGTGCCAGCAGCTTAAGAGGGGGTCCCACTGAAGCTTTCTTT
d_gene: .; v_gene: TRBV19; j_gene: TRBJ1-1; abundance: few; CDR3aa: CASRLTGYTEAFF; CDR3nt: TGTGCCAGTAGGCTCACAGGGTACACTGAAGCTTTCTTT
d_gene: .; v_gene: TRBV7-2; j_gene: TRBJ1-2; abundance: few; CDR3aa: CASSLPWQAGYGYTF; CDR3nt: TGTGCCAGCAGCCTTCCGTGGCAGGCGGGTTATGGCTACACCTTC
d_gene: TRBD2; v_gene: TRBV6-5; j_gene: TRBJ2-7; abundance: .; CDR3aa: CATGGGSSYEQYF; CDR3nt: TGTGCCACCGGGGGGGGCTCCTCCTACGAGCAGTACTTC
d_gene: .; v_gene: TRBV18; j_gene: TRBJ1-1; abundance: once; CDR3aa: CASSLGTGSMMNTEAFF; CDR3nt: TGTGCCAGCTCCCTCGGAACCGGCAGCATGATGAACACTGAAGCTTTCTTT
d_gene: TRBD2; v_gene: TRBV2; j_gene: TRBJ2-3; abundance: many; CDR3aa: CASTQDQRGTDTQYF; CDR3nt: TGTGCCAGTACCCAGGACCAGCGGGGAACAGATACGCAGTATTTT
d_gene: TRBD1; v_gene: TRBV18; j_gene: TRBJ2-1; abundance: .; CDR3aa: CASSPRDRVAGEQFF; CDR3nt: TGTGCCAGCTCACCTAGAGACAGGGTGGCCGGTGAGCAGTTCTTC
d_gene: .; v_gene: TRBV12-3/TRBV12-4; j_gene: TRBJ2-7; abundance: few; CDR3aa: CASSLEDLYEQYF; CDR3nt: TGTGCCAGCAGTTTAGAAGACCTCTACGAGCAGTACTTC
d_gene: .; v_gene: TRBV12-3/TRBV12-4; j_gene: TRBJ2-7; abundance: .; CDR3aa: CASSMIALVEQYF; CDR3nt: TGTGCCAGCAGCATGATCGCTCTCGTTGAGCAGTACTTC
d_gene: .; v_gene: TRBV9; j_gene: TRBJ1-5; abundance: many; CDR3aa: CASSVDGQVNQPQHF; CDR3nt: TGTGCCAGCAGCGTAGATGGACAAGTAAATCAGCCCCAGCATTTT
d_gene: .; v_gene: TRBV12-5; j_gene: TRBJ1-5; abundance: many; CDR3aa: CASGLVGGPQHF; CDR3nt: TGTGCTAGTGGTTTGGTGGGGGGGCCCCAGCATTTT
d_gene: .; v_gene: TRBV10-1; j_gene: TRBJ2-1; abundance: few; CDR3aa: CASITRQIYNEQFF; CDR3nt: TGCGCCAGCATCACCCGACAGATCTACAATGAGCAGTTCTTC
d_gene: .; v_gene: TRBV7-3; j_gene: TRBJ2-3; abundance: .; CDR3aa: CASSRGPGTDTQYF; CDR3nt: TGTGCCAGCAGCCGAGGCCCCGGGACAGATACGCAGTATTTT
d_gene: TRBD1; v_gene: TRBV5-1; j_gene: TRBJ1-1; abundance: .; CDR3aa: CASSQQGASTEAFF; CDR3nt: TGCGCCAGCAGCCAGCAGGGGGCAAGCACTGAAGCTTTCTTT
d_gene: .; v_gene: TRBV27; j_gene: TRBJ2-3; abundance: many; CDR3aa: CASSLGGPADTQYF; CDR3nt: TGTGCCAGCAGTTTGGGGGGGCCGGCAGATACGCAGTATTTT
d_gene: TRBD2; v_gene: TRBV3-1; j_gene: TRBJ2-1; abundance: .; CDR3aa: CASSPGTSGGSSYNEQFF; CDR3nt: TGTGCCAGCAGCCCCGGGACTAGCGGGGGTAGCTCCTACAATGAGCAGTTCTTC
d_gene: .; v_gene: TRBV10-3; j_gene: TRBJ2-3; abundance: many; CDR3aa: CAISDFSGGTDTQYF; CDR3nt: TGTGCCATCAGTGATTTCTCCGGGGGCACAGATACGCAGTATTTT
d_gene: .; v_gene: TRBV6-1; j_gene: TRBJ1-1; abundance: few; CDR3aa: CASSGGGNTEAFF; CDR3nt: TGTGCCAGCAGTGGTGGGGGGAACACTGAAGCTTTCTTT
d_gene: .; v_gene: TRBV7-9; j_gene: TRBJ2-7; abundance: few; CDR3aa: CASSLGGTAGNEQYF; CDR3nt: TGTGCCAGCAGCTTAGGGGGGACTGCTGGGAACGAGCAGTACTTC
d_gene: .; v_gene: TRBV2; j_gene: TRBJ2-1; abundance: .; CDR3aa: CATKVSRNNEQFF; CDR3nt: TGTGCCACCAAAGTAAGCCGAAACAATGAGCAGTTCTTC
d_gene: .; v_gene: TRBV5-1; j_gene: TRBJ1-1; abundance: few; CDR3aa: CASSLALQGFSEAFF; CDR3nt: TGCGCCAGCAGCTTGGCCCTGCAGGGGTTCAGTGAAGCTTTCTTT
d_gene: TRBD1; v_gene: TRBV7-9; j_gene: TRBJ1-2; abundance: .; CDR3aa: CASSPSGWTGDQGYTF; CDR3nt: TGTGCCAGCAGCCCATCCGGGTGGACAGGGGATCAAGGCTACACCTTC
d_gene: .; v_gene: TRBV7-2; j_gene: TRBJ1-2; abundance: many; CDR3aa: CASSLAGGFYGYTF; CDR3nt: TGTGCCAGCAGCTTAGCAGGGGGGTTCTATGGCTACACCTTC
d_gene: .; v_gene: TRBV10-1; j_gene: TRBJ2-7; abundance: .; CDR3aa: CASSGGPYEQYF; CDR3nt: TGCGCCAGCAGCGGGGGCCCCTACGAGCAGTACTTC
d_gene: .; v_gene: TRBV7-8; j_gene: TRBJ2-1; abundance: few; CDR3aa: CASSLTPVGGLEQFF; CDR3nt: TGTGCCAGCAGCTTGACCCCCGTGGGGGGTCTAGAGCAGTTCTTC
d_gene: .; v_gene: TRBV6-6; j_gene: TRBJ1-6; abundance: once; CDR3aa: CATTVQSYNSPLHF; CDR3nt: TGTGCCACCACCGTACAGAGTTATAATTCACCCCTCCACTTT
d_gene: TRBD2; v_gene: TRBV13; j_gene: TRBJ2-5; abundance: many; CDR3aa: CASSQKAGVRPETQYF; CDR3nt: TGTGCCAGCAGCCAAAAAGCGGGGGTTCGTCCAGAGACCCAGTACTTC
d_gene: .; v_gene: TRBV19; j_gene: TRBJ2-2; abundance: .; CDR3aa: CASKGALTGELFF; CDR3nt: TGTGCCAGTAAAGGGGCCTTAACCGGGGAGCTGTTTTTT
d_gene: .; v_gene: TRBV2; j_gene: TRBJ2-3; abundance: .; CDR3aa: CASSDGPIDTQYF; CDR3nt: TGTGCCAGCAGTGACGGGCCGATAGATACGCAGTATTTT
d_gene: TRBD2; v_gene: TRBV29-1; j_gene: TRBJ2-1; abundance: .; CDR3aa: CSVETSGGYEQFF; CDR3nt: TGCAGCGTTGAAACTAGCGGGGGGTATGAGCAGTTCTTC
d_gene: .; v_gene: TRBV18; j_gene: TRBJ1-6; abundance: few; CDR3aa: CASSPAKESPLHF; CDR3nt: TGTGCCAGCTCACCTGCCAAAGAATCACCCCTCCACTTT
d_gene: TRBD1; v_gene: TRBV12-3/TRBV12-4; j_gene: TRBJ1-1; abundance: many; CDR3aa: CASSSGGTEAFF; CDR3nt: TGTGCCAGCAGTTCAGGGGGCACTGAAGCTTTCTTT
d_gene: .; v_gene: TRBV7-2; j_gene: TRBJ1-4; abundance: few; CDR3aa: CASSLANEKLFF; CDR3nt: TGTGCCAGCAGCTTAGCGAATGAAAAACTGTTTTTT
d_gene: .; v_gene: TRBV11-2; j_gene: TRBJ1-1; abundance: few; CDR3aa: CASSPWGGTEAFF; CDR3nt: TGTGCCAGCAGCCCGTGGGGCGGCACTGAAGCTTTCTTT
d_gene: TRBD1; v_gene: TRBV6-1; j_gene: TRBJ1-6; abundance: .; CDR3aa: CASSEIQGNNSPLHF; CDR3nt: TGTGCCAGCAGTGAAATACAGGGGAATAATTCACCCCTCCACTTT